The rows below give T cell receptor beta chains drawn from one sample of a study of tumor-infiltrating lymphocytes in localized non-small cell lung cancer. TCRdb's table, derived via immunoSEQ multiplex PCR, lists solely in-frame clones and lacks some. The sample has about 7,000 clones, 74% seen once. Sequenced sample: uninvolved lung tissue not adjacent to the tumor. The receptors here all came from a human donor with non-small cell lung cancer. Each CDR3 is given with its conserved first and last residue. Each record gives: clone size, D gene, J gene, V gene, CDR3 protein, CDR3 DNA. D genes are given only for firm matches. Part of the rows lack a size; the others show once, few, many or a class for expanded clones.

size: .; D: .; J: TRBJ1-2; V: TRBV14; CDR3: CASSQDRRGPEGYTF; DNA: TGTGCCAGCAGCCAAGATCGGAGGGGCCCAGAAGGCTACACCTTC
size: .; D: .; J: TRBJ2-1; V: TRBV19; CDR3: CASSIGGISYNEQFF; DNA: TGTGCCAGTAGTATTGGGGGTATCTCCTACAATGAGCAGTTCTTC
size: .; D: .; J: TRBJ2-2; V: TRBV5-6; CDR3: CASSWQNTGELFF; DNA: TGTGCCAGCAGCTGGCAGAACACCGGGGAGCTGTTTTTT
size: once; D: .; J: TRBJ2-3; V: TRBV2; CDR3: CASSPDSPQDTQYF; DNA: TGTGCCAGCAGTCCGGACAGCCCCCAGGATACGCAGTATTTT
size: .; D: TRBD1; J: TRBJ2-3; V: TRBV11-2; CDR3: CASSQGQATDTQYF; DNA: TGTGCCAGCAGCCAGGGACAGGCAACAGATACGCAGTATTTT
size: once; D: .; J: TRBJ1-2; V: TRBV7-2; CDR3: CASSRTGTFYGYTF; DNA: TGTGCCAGCAGCCGTACCGGGACGTTCTATGGCTACACCTTC
size: .; D: .; J: TRBJ1-1; V: TRBV5-1; CDR3: CASSLRGDVNTEAFF; DNA: TGCGCCAGCAGCTTGAGGGGGGACGTGAACACTGAAGCTTTCTTT
size: .; D: .; J: TRBJ1-4; V: TRBV6-6; CDR3: CASTRWGGEKLFF; DNA: TGTGCCAGCACCCGGTGGGGGGGTGAAAAACTGTTTTTT
size: .; D: .; J: TRBJ1-1; V: TRBV6-6; CDR3: CASGRGRKTEAFF; DNA: TGTGCCTCCGGGAGGGGTCGGAAGACTGAAGCTTTCTTT
size: few; D: .; J: TRBJ2-7; V: TRBV15; CDR3: CATSRDDVGIYEQYF; DNA: TGTGCCACCAGCAGAGATGATGTCGGAATCTACGAGCAGTACTTC
size: .; D: TRBD1; J: TRBJ2-2; V: TRBV9; CDR3: CASSVETGQGYGELFF; DNA: TGTGCCAGCAGCGTAGAGACGGGACAGGGGTACGGGGAGCTGTTTTTT
size: .; D: TRBD1; J: TRBJ2-2; V: TRBV7-9; CDR3: CASKDRENTGELFF; DNA: TGTGCCAGCAAAGACAGGGAGAACACCGGGGAGCTGTTTTTT
size: few; D: .; J: TRBJ2-5; V: TRBV11-2; CDR3: CASSLRAGVQETQYF; DNA: TGTGCCAGCAGCTTACGGGCAGGGGTCCAAGAGACCCAGTACTTC
size: .; D: .; J: TRBJ2-2; V: TRBV2; CDR3: CASSSARLDFANTGELFF; DNA: TGTGCCAGCAGTTCTGCCCGACTAGACTTCGCGAACACCGGGGAGCTGTTTTTT
size: few; D: TRBD1; J: TRBJ1-6; V: TRBV7-3; CDR3: CASSLGQGGNSPLHF; DNA: TGTGCCAGCAGCTTAGGACAGGGAGGTAATTCACCCCTCCACTTT
size: medium-sized; D: .; J: TRBJ1-5; V: TRBV5-1; CDR3: CASSPDSGNQPQHF; DNA: TGCGCCAGCTCCCCGGACAGCGGCAATCAGCCCCAGCATTTT
size: .; D: TRBD1; J: TRBJ1-1; V: TRBV11-1; CDR3: CASSPRTGMNTEAFF; DNA: TGTGCCAGCAGCCCCCGGACAGGGATGAACACTGAAGCTTTCTTT
size: .; D: .; J: TRBJ2-7; V: TRBV9; CDR3: CASSGGSIYEQYF; DNA: TGTGCCAGCAGCGGAGGCAGTATCTACGAGCAGTACTTC
size: .; D: .; J: TRBJ2-5; V: TRBV9; CDR3: CASSVSAAQETQYF; DNA: TGTGCCAGCAGCGTATCGGCAGCACAAGAGACCCAGTACTTC
size: .; D: .; J: TRBJ1-3; V: TRBV7-9; CDR3: CASSLGAGSGSGNTIYF; DNA: TGTGCCAGCAGCTTAGGGGCAGGCTCGGGGTCTGGAAACACCATATATTTT
size: .; D: .; J: TRBJ2-4; V: TRBV6-4; CDR3: CASSAGAGAPNIQYF; DNA: TGTGCCAGCAGCGCTGGTGCAGGGGCCCCGAACATTCAGTACTTC
size: .; D: .; J: TRBJ1-5; V: TRBV5-4; CDR3: CASSLGGPNQPQHF; DNA: TGTGCCAGCAGCTTGGGGGGGCCGAATCAGCCCCAGCATTTT
size: .; D: TRBD1; J: TRBJ1-1; V: TRBV29-1; CDR3: CSVERTGPNTEAFF; DNA: TGCAGCGTTGAAAGGACAGGCCCGAACACTGAAGCTTTCTTT
size: .; D: .; J: TRBJ2-2; V: TRBV5-5; CDR3: CASSLVATNTGELFF; DNA: TGTGCCAGCAGCTTGGTAGCGACGAACACCGGGGAGCTGTTTTTT
size: .; D: TRBD1; J: TRBJ1-3; V: TRBV19; CDR3: CASTRTGRVEYTIYF; DNA: TGTGCCAGCACTCGGACAGGGAGAGTTGAGTACACCATATATTTT
size: .; D: .; J: TRBJ1-3; V: TRBV9; CDR3: CASRRDLGYGNTIYF; DNA: TGTGCCAGCAGGCGGGACTTGGGATATGGAAACACCATATATTTT
size: .; D: .; J: TRBJ2-3; V: TRBV9; CDR3: CASSVADSFLINTQYF; DNA: TGTGCCAGCAGCGTAGCCGACTCATTCTTGATAAATACGCAGTATTTT
size: few; D: .; J: TRBJ2-3; V: TRBV6-5; CDR3: CASSYGGWGVTQYF; DNA: TGTGCCAGCAGTTACGGCGGCTGGGGGGTTACGCAGTATTTT
size: few; D: .; J: TRBJ2-3; V: TRBV10-3; CDR3: CAISERDFYTQYF; DNA: TGTGCCATCAGTGAGCGGGACTTCTATACGCAGTATTTT
size: .; D: .; J: TRBJ1-4; V: TRBV6-1; CDR3: CASSERRGAGTNEKLFF; DNA: TGTGCCAGCAGTGAACGGCGGGGGGCCGGAACTAATGAAAAACTGTTTTTT
size: .; D: TRBD2; J: TRBJ2-3; V: TRBV7-2; CDR3: CASSRGGSYNTQYF; DNA: TGTGCCAGCAGCCGGGGGGGGAGCTATAATACGCAGTATTTT
size: .; D: .; J: TRBJ2-1; V: TRBV19; CDR3: CASSRRGWEQFF; DNA: TGTGCCAGTAGCCGACGGGGATGGGAGCAGTTCTTC
size: .; D: .; J: TRBJ2-1; V: TRBV6-5; CDR3: CASSYYLGNEQFF; DNA: TGTGCCAGCAGTTACTATCTAGGGAATGAGCAGTTCTTC
size: .; D: .; J: TRBJ2-7; V: TRBV15; CDR3: CATSRDDIGAYEQYF; DNA: TGTGCTACCAGCAGAGATGACATCGGCGCCTACGAGCAGTACTTC
size: .; D: .; J: TRBJ2-5; V: TRBV11-2; CDR3: CASRYGGAETQYF; DNA: TGTGCCAGCCGGTACGGAGGGGCGGAGACCCAGTACTTC
size: .; D: TRBD2; J: TRBJ2-7; V: TRBV9; CDR3: CASSVGEGSYEQYF; DNA: TGTGCCAGCAGCGTAGGGGAGGGTTCCTACGAGCAGTACTTC
size: .; D: .; J: TRBJ2-2; V: TRBV9; CDR3: CASSVEDWGRELFF; DNA: TGTGCCAGCAGCGTAGAAGATTGGGGAAGGGAGCTGTTTTTT
size: .; D: .; J: TRBJ1-4; V: TRBV5-1; CDR3: CASRPNTGVNEKLFF; DNA: TGCGCCAGCAGACCTAACACGGGAGTTAATGAAAAACTGTTTTTT
size: few; D: .; J: TRBJ1-1; V: TRBV15; CDR3: CATSGTKNTEAFF; DNA: TGTGCCACCAGCGGTACAAAGAACACTGAAGCTTTCTTT
size: .; D: TRBD2; J: TRBJ2-3; V: TRBV6-4; CDR3: CASSEGTSGGADTQYF; DNA: TGTGCCAGCAGCGAGGGGACTAGCGGGGGCGCAGATACGCAGTATTTT
size: .; D: TRBD2; J: TRBJ2-3; V: TRBV5-4; CDR3: CASSLTSGGADTQYF; DNA: TGTGCCAGCAGCTTAACTAGCGGGGGGGCAGATACGCAGTATTTT
size: .; D: TRBD1; J: TRBJ1-3; V: TRBV4-3; CDR3: CASSQARTGENTIYF; DNA: TGCGCCAGCAGCCAAGCCCGGACAGGGGAGAACACCATATATTTT
size: once; D: .; J: TRBJ2-5; V: TRBV7-2; CDR3: CASSLGSAQYF; DNA: TGTGCCAGCAGCCTCGGGTCAGCTCAGTACTTC
size: once; D: .; J: TRBJ2-1; V: TRBV5-1; CDR3: CASSPSTGYNEQFF; DNA: TGCGCCAGCAGCCCTTCGACGGGCTACAATGAGCAGTTCTTC
size: .; D: TRBD1; J: TRBJ2-7; V: TRBV6-1; CDR3: CASSPTPDRVDEQYF; DNA: TGTGCCAGCAGCCCCACCCCGGACAGGGTGGACGAGCAGTACTTC
size: .; D: .; J: TRBJ2-2; V: TRBV27; CDR3: CASSPWGGATGELFF; DNA: TGTGCCAGCAGCCCCTGGGGGGGGGCTACCGGGGAGCTGTTTTTT
size: .; D: .; J: TRBJ2-7; V: TRBV6-1; CDR3: CASLGSYEQYF; DNA: TGTGCCAGCCTAGGGTCCTACGAGCAGTACTTC
size: .; D: .; J: TRBJ2-3; V: TRBV6-5; CDR3: CASSRTQRTDTQYF; DNA: TGTGCCAGCAGTCGGACCCAGAGGACAGATACGCAGTATTTT
size: .; D: TRBD2; J: TRBJ2-1; V: TRBV11-2; CDR3: CASRTGTRWYNEQFF; DNA: TGTGCCAGCAGGACCGGGACTAGGTGGTACAATGAGCAGTTCTTC
size: few; D: TRBD1; J: TRBJ1-6; V: TRBV7-9; CDR3: CASTSGQVNSPLHF; DNA: TGTGCCAGCACCTCCGGACAGGTTAATTCACCCCTCCACTTT
size: .; D: TRBD1; J: TRBJ2-7; V: TRBV19; CDR3: CASTPGTGGHEQYF; DNA: TGTGCCAGTACCCCCGGGACAGGGGGCCATGAGCAGTACTTC
size: .; D: TRBD1; J: TRBJ1-1; V: TRBV11-2; CDR3: CASSSLVPGQGWYTEAFF; DNA: TGTGCCAGCAGCTCTTTAGTCCCGGGACAGGGATGGTACACTGAAGCTTTCTTT
size: .; D: TRBD1; J: TRBJ1-3; V: TRBV6-5; CDR3: CASRTGGFSGNTIYF; DNA: TGTGCCAGCAGGACAGGGGGATTCTCTGGAAACACCATATATTTT
size: .; D: .; J: TRBJ2-5; V: TRBV11-2; CDR3: CASSMSGQTQYF; DNA: TGTGCCAGCAGCATGAGTGGGCAGACCCAGTACTTC
size: .; D: TRBD2; J: TRBJ2-1; V: TRBV7-2; CDR3: CASSTGLAGFNEQFF; DNA: TGTGCCAGCAGCACTGGCCTAGCGGGATTCAATGAGCAGTTCTTC
size: .; D: TRBD2; J: TRBJ2-2; V: TRBV29-1; CDR3: CSVPSGGGMTGELFF; DNA: TGCAGCGTGCCTTCGGGAGGCGGGATGACCGGGGAGCTGTTTTTT